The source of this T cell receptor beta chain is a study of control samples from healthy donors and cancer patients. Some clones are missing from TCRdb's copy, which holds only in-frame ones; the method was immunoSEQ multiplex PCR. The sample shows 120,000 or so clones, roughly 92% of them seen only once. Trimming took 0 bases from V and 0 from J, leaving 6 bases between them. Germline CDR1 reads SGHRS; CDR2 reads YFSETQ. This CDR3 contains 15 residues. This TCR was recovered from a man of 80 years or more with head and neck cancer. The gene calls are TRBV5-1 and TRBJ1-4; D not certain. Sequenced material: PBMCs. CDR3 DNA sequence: TGCGCCAGCAGCTTGGCTGGGACAACTAATGAAAAACTGTTTTTT. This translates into CASSLAGTTNEKLFF.